These 28 T cell receptor beta chains share one sample of origin, sequenced in a study of T-cell memory formation after mild COVID-19. TCRdb fed the 5' RACE reads into MiXCR, producing one record per CDR3 protein. The sample lists some 180,000 distinct CDR3 sequences, less than 20% occurring once. The source material was PBMCs or a T cell subset sorted from them (not recorded which). The receptors derive from a man younger than 35 who had mild COVID-19 (a few samples of this study predate the infection). Cell type and time point are not known.

The V and J genes are TRBV3-1 and TRBJ1-1; the match to TRBD1 covers 7 bases. Trimming cost V 5 bases and J 6 bases; bases outside gene matches: 6. CDR3 length: 13 residues. Germline values: CDR1 LGHDT, CDR2 YNNKEL (reference sequence). In DNA, the CDR3 is TGTGCCAGCAGCATCCGACAGGGACCTGAAGCTTTCTTT. This sequence encodes CASSIRQGPEAFF.

This clonotype was picked up a small number of times. The chain couples TRBV4-1 to TRBJ1-1; maybe TRBD1 (6 bases). This CDR3 has 15 amino acids. The ends were cut back, 4 bases at V and 6 bases at J, with 18 bases in the middle. CDR1 is MGHRA, CDR2 YSYEKL, per germline. The CDR3 nucleotides are TGCGCCAGCAGCCTTACAGGGTTGGGAACCTCTGAAGCTTTCTTT. This gives the protein CASSLTGLGTSEAFF.

This clonotype appeared a few times. The V call is TRBV29-1, the J call TRBJ2-1; 7 bases match TRBD1. Germline loops: CDR1 SQVTM, CDR2 ANQGSEA. This CDR3 comprises 14 residues. Losses at the gene ends were 7 bases for V and 0 bases for J; bases not matched to a gene: 6. The CDR3 bases are TGCAGCGCCGGGACAGAGAGCTCCTACAATGAGCAGTTCTTC. Its translation: CSAGTESSYNEQFF.

This chain links TRBV5-6 with TRBJ2-1; D is perhaps TRBD2 (5 bases). Germline V gene lookup returns CDR1 SGHDT and CDR2 YYEEEE. This CDR3 is 14 amino acids long. The ends were cut back, 7 bases at V and 4 bases at J, with 15 bases in the middle. The CDR3 coding sequence is TGTGCCAGCGGAGGTATTCGAACGTACAATGAGCAGTTCTTC. Its protein product is CASGGIRTYNEQFF.

There are many counts of this clonotype. The chain joins TRBV6-2 or TRBV6-3 to TRBJ2-1; 8 bases line up with TRBD1. V dropped 6 bases and J dropped 2; count of bases not matched to a gene: 12. The CDR3 extends over 17 amino acids. Per the germline V gene, CDR1 is MNHEY and CDR2 is SVGEGT. The CDR3 region is CASSDRTGLLTYNEQFF. The CDR3 DNA is TGTGCCAGCAGCGATAGGACAGGGCTGTTGACCTACAATGAGCAGTTCTTC.

The J gene is TRBJ2-6, the V gene TRBV7-2; TRBD1 is a possible D gene (6 bases). Trimming removed 2 bases at V and 2 bases at J, with 7 bases between. The V gene's germline CDR1 is SGHTA and CDR2 FQGNSA. CDR3 length: 15 residues. For the CDR3, the DNA is TGTGCCAGCAGCTTAAGGGGGACTGGGGCCAACGTCCTGACTTTC. Residues: CASSLRGTGANVLTF. Looking up the rest from reference TRBV7-2 and TRBJ2-6 gives the full variable domain: GAGVSQSPSNKVTEKGKDVELRCDPISGHTALYWYRQSLGQGLEFLIYFQGNSAPDKSGLPSDRFSAERTGGSVSTLTIQRTQQEDSAVYLCASSLRGTGANVLTFGAGSRLTVL.

The CDR3 nucleotides read TGTGCCAGCAGCTTAACAGCCGATAACTATGGCTACACCTTC. It specifies CASSLTADNYGYTF. The chain has TRBV7-3 and TRBJ1-2; D unclear. V was shortened by 0 bases and J by 1 base, with 6 bases between the two germline ends. Germline CDR1 SGHTA, CDR2 FQGTGA. CDR3 length equals 14 residues. Full variable domain (missing parts from reference TRBV7-3 and TRBJ1-2): GAGVSQTPSNKVTEKGKYVELRCDPISGHTALYWYRQSLGQGPEFLIYFQGTGAADDSGLPNDRFFAVRPEGSVSTLKIQRTERGDSAVYLCASSLTADNYGYTFGSGTRLTVV.

The chain is built from TRBV9 and TRBJ2-5; tentatively, D is TRBD2 (7 bases). The V and J ends lost 4 bases and 1 base respectively, with 17 bases between them. Germline V gives CDR1 SGDLS, CDR2 YYNGEE. This CDR3 spans 16 amino acids. The CDR3 coding sequence is TGTGCCAGCAGCTCCAGTGCGGGGGCCTCCCAAGAGACCCAGTACTTC. Its protein is CASSSSAGASQETQYF.

This clonotype was recorded a few times. The gene calls are TRBV12-3 or TRBV12-4 and TRBJ2-1; TRBD2 aligns across 14 bases. The CDR3 loop spans 16 amino acids. After removal of 5 bases from V and 8 bases from J, the junction contained 8 bases not matched to a gene. The CDR3 is CASSPWTSGGRDEQFF. The DNA for the CDR3 is TGTGCCAGCAGTCCTTGGACTAGCGGGGGGCGAGATGAGCAGTTCTTC.

V is TRBV6-1 and J is TRBJ2-7; the D gene is possibly TRBD1 (6 bases). There are 13 residues in the CDR3. V gave up 7 bases and J gave up 3 bases, with 13 bases separating them. Per the germline V gene, CDR1 is MNHNS and CDR2 is SASEGT. CDR3 in amino acids: CASTPGQSYEQYV. CDR3 nucleotides: TGTGCCAGCACCCCAGGACAGAGCTACGAGCAGTACGTC.

This clonotype was seen more than once but under ten times. The rearrangement links TRBV7-9 to TRBJ2-3, with unresolved D. Germline V gene sequence: CDR1 SEHNR, CDR2 FQNEAQ (reference sequence). Trimming stripped 5 bases from V and 4 bases from J, with 10 bases between. This CDR3 is 13 amino acids long. The CDR3 loop reads CASSLEWADTQYF. The DNA for the CDR3 is TGTGCCAGCAGCCTAGAGTGGGCAGATACGCAGTATTTT.

The chain uses TRBV10-3 and TRBJ2-7, with 10 nucleotides matching TRBD1. Germline V gene lookup returns CDR1 ENHRY and CDR2 SYGVKD. Germline trimming cut 4 bases from V and 4 bases from J; bases unmatched to any gene: 4. The length of the CDR3 is 14 residues. The CDR3 is CAISGGTGDYEQYF. CDR3 nucleotide sequence: TGTGCCATCAGTGGGGGGACAGGGGATTACGAGCAGTACTTC.

CDR3 amino acids: CASSRSGGINEKLFF. CDR3 in DNA: TGTGCCAGCTCACGTTCAGGGGGGATTAATGAAAAACTGTTTTTT. The chain joins TRBV18 to TRBJ1-4; TRBD1 agrees at 7 bases. With V trimmed by 4 bases and J by 4 bases, 6 bases remained unmatched. The length of the CDR3 is 15 residues. Germline V gene sequence: CDR1 KGHSH, CDR2 LQKENI.

The rearrangement uses TRBV7-2 and TRBJ2-1; 10 nucleotides line up with TRBD2. Germline V gene sequence: CDR1 SGHTA, CDR2 FQGNSA. With V trimmed by 3 bases and J by 9 bases, 5 bases remained unmatched. The length of the CDR3 is 14 residues. CDR3 sequence reads: CASSLRLAGVEQFF. The CDR3 nucleotides read TGTGCCAGCAGCTTGAGGCTAGCGGGGGTTGAGCAGTTCTTC.

The CDR3 spells CASSQDIGRPYEQYV. In nucleotides, the CDR3 is TGCGCCAGCAGCCAAGATATCGGCAGACCCTACGAGCAGTACGTC. The chain joins TRBV4-3 to TRBJ2-7; no clear D gene. CDR3 size: 15 residues. V lost 0 bases to trimming and J lost 2 bases, with 11 bases between them. Germline assignment: CDR1 LGHNA and CDR2 YSLEER.

This clonotype appeared many times. This chain uses TRBV5-1 with TRBJ2-7; 16 nucleotides line up with TRBD2. Germline V CDR1 and CDR2: SGHRS, YFSETQ. V shed 5 bases and J 4 bases; nucleotides not matched to a gene: 3. The CDR3 totals 15 residues. The CDR3 spells CASRGLAGGSYEQYF. The CDR3 region has the DNA TGCGCCAGCAGGGGACTAGCGGGGGGGAGTTACGAGCAGTACTTC.

J is TRBJ1-4 and V is TRBV7-2; D is unclear. The germline V gene encodes CDR1 SGHTA and CDR2 FQGNSA. The CDR3 length is 13 residues. The V and J ends lost 2 bases and 12 bases respectively, with 13 bases between them. CDR3 bases: TGTGCCAGCAGCTTACAACCCGGGATGGAACTGTTTTTT. Translated: CASSLQPGMELFF.

This clonotype was recorded a few times. V usage is TRBV6-4 and J usage is TRBJ2-3; 8 bases agree with TRBD1. V lost 2 bases to trimming and J lost 0 bases; unmatched junction nucleotides: 1. Germline V lookup: CDR1 MRHNA, CDR2 SNTAGT. CDR3 length: 15 amino acids. Written as DNA, the CDR3 is TGTGCCAGCAGTGACAGGACAGGGAGCACAGATACGCAGTATTTT. This gives the protein CASSDRTGSTDTQYF.

This chain links TRBV7-9 with TRBJ2-3; 7 positions agree with TRBD2. Germline CDR1 reads SEHNR; CDR2 reads FQNEAQ (reference sequence). CDR3 length: 14 amino acids. The ends lost 8 bases at V and 2 bases at J; junction bases unmatched: 7. The CDR3: CASVSGDLTDTQYF. In DNA, the CDR3 is TGTGCCAGCGTCAGCGGGGACCTCACAGATACGCAGTATTTT.

This clonotype has at least ten counts. The chain carries TRBV7-7 and TRBJ2-1, with a tentative D call TRBD2 (5 bases). From germline, CDR1 is SSHAT and CDR2 FNYEAQ (reference sequence). Trimming stripped 6 bases from V and 9 bases from J, with 12 bases between. This CDR3 is 12 amino acids long. The DNA for the CDR3 is TGTGCCAGCAGTGTGGACGGAGGTGAGCAGTTCTTC. Protein product: CASSVDGGEQFF.

The V and J genes are TRBV6-5 and TRBJ1-2, with 9 bases identical to TRBD1. CDR1 and CDR2 (germline): MNHEY, SVGAGI. Germline trimming cut 7 bases from V and 6 bases from J; bases unmatched to any gene: 9. The CDR3 extends over 14 amino acids. The CDR3 is CASKSTGGNNGYTF. DNA of the CDR3: TGTGCCAGCAAGTCCACAGGGGGCAACAATGGCTACACCTTC.

In this sample, this clonotype turned up a few times. The chain is built from TRBV5-1 and TRBJ2-3; no firm D call. Trimming cost V 2 bases and J 4 bases, with 20 bases left between them. The CDR3 spans 17 residues. Germline loops: CDR1 SGHRS, CDR2 YFSETQ. The CDR3 DNA reads as TGCGCCAGCAGCTTCCCTTCGGCTGGAATACGCCCAGATACGCAGTATTTT. Its protein product is CASSFPSAGIRPDTQYF. The complete variable domain, with remaining parts taken from reference TRBV5-1 and TRBJ2-3, reads KAGVTQTPRYLIKTRGQQVTLSCSPISGHRSVSWYQQTPGQGLQFLFEYFSETQRNKGNFPGRFSGRQFSNSRSEMNVSTLELGDSALYLCASSFPSAGIRPDTQYFGPGTRLTVL.

The chain links TRBV11-2 to TRBJ1-2, with TRBD1 matching 7 bases. The CDR3 covers 14 residues. The germline gives CDR1 SGHAT, CDR2 FQNNGV. V shed 3 bases, J shed 4 bases, and the junction held 5 bases outside the gene matches. CDR3 nucleotides: TGTGCCAGCAGCTTCTGGGCAGGGGGCTATGGCTACACCTTC. This gives the protein CASSFWAGGYGYTF.

The CDR3 here is CASSYLSVPGGGYTF. The CDR3 DNA is TGTGCCAGCAGTTACCTCTCTGTTCCCGGAGGAGGCTACACCTTC. This chain uses TRBV6-5 with TRBJ1-2; D is unclear. V was cut by 2 bases and J by 8 bases, with 18 bases left in between. The CDR3 runs 15 residues. The V gene's germline CDR1 is MNHEY and CDR2 SVGAGI.

The chain carries TRBV12-3 or TRBV12-4 and TRBJ2-3; a weak D match, TRBD1 (5 bases). Deletions cut 6 bases from V and 1 base from J, with 8 bases between. This CDR3 is 13 amino acids long. The CDR3 nucleotides read TGTGCCAGCAGGCTAGGGGGCACAGATACGCAGTATTTT. Residues: CASRLGGTDTQYF.

The V gene is TRBV18, the J gene TRBJ2-5; no clear D. V was trimmed by 2 bases and J by 4 bases, leaving 8 bases between them. Looked up from germline, CDR1 is KGHSH and CDR2 is LQKENI. The CDR3 consists of 13 residues. CDR3 in DNA: TGTGCCAGCTCACCAACCCAGCCAGAGACCCAGTACTTC. This codes for CASSPTQPETQYF.

This rearrangement joins TRBV29-1 to TRBJ2-3; D is unresolved. The CDR3 is 14 amino acids. The ends were cut back, 0 bases at V and 3 bases at J, with 10 bases in the middle. Per the germline V gene, CDR1 is SQVTM and CDR2 is ANQGSEA. The CDR3 coding sequence is TGCAGCGTTGAAGAGTTATGGGCAACAGATACGCAGTATTTT. Protein product: CSVEELWATDTQYF.

V is TRBV20-1 and J is TRBJ1-1, with D hard to call. V lost 4 bases and J 4 bases, leaving 10 bases between the germline ends. CDR3 length: 12 residues. The germline gives CDR1 DFQATT, CDR2 SNEGSKA (reference sequence). CDR3 sequence reads: CSATPDGTEAFF. For the CDR3, the DNA is TGCAGTGCTACCCCGGATGGCACTGAAGCTTTCTTT.